The 10 T cell receptor beta chains given below trace back to one sample, sequenced in a study of a mutant IDH1 vaccine in newly diagnosed glioma. Their recognized antigens are unknown. The time point: week 47, end of study. Topical imiquimod was applied with each vaccine dose, which held 300 ug of mutant IDH1 20-mer peptide. Sequenced by immunoSEQ multiplex PCR; TCRdb stores in-frame clones only, minus some. Of roughly 50,000 clones in the sample, around 80% are singletons; the top ten hold over 4.5%. The sample was PBMCs, taken from a glioma patient whose treatment included an IDH1 peptide vaccine. The receptors derive from a woman in her forties with glioma. Some clones in this sample may be carry-over from other donors' samples.

The chain carries TRBV4-3 and TRBJ1-6; no clear D. Per the germline V gene, CDR1 is LGHNA and CDR2 is YSLEER. The CDR3 consists of 16 residues. Trimming left V 4 bases short and J 0 bases short, with 10 bases between. CDR3 residues: CASSREQSSYNSPLHF. The CDR3 region has the DNA TGCGCCAGCAGCCGAGAACAGAGCTCCTATAATTCACCCCTCCACTTT.

The chain has TRBV10-2 and TRBJ2-3; D is tentatively TRBD1 or TRBD2 (5 bases each). The germline V gene encodes CDR1 WSHSY and CDR2 SAAADI. This CDR3 region has 13 residues. The ends were cut back, 6 bases at V and 3 bases at J, with 10 bases in the middle. The CDR3 DNA follows: TGCGCCAGCAGCCCAGGGAGTACAGATACGCAGTATTTT. It codes for CASSPGSTDTQYF.

This rearrangement joins TRBV27 to TRBJ1-2, with 10 positions matching TRBD1. This CDR3 region has 15 residues. The germline CDR1 and CDR2 sequences are MNHEY and SMNVEV (reference sequence). The trim removed 5 bases at V and 4 bases at J, leaving 7 bases unmatched. This CDR3 reads CASSGDRGVIYGYTF. CDR3 coding DNA: TGTGCCAGCAGTGGGGACAGGGGCGTTATCTATGGCTACACCTTC.

The chain employs TRBV7-8 and TRBJ1-5, with TRBD1 matching 7 bases. In germline, CDR1 is SGHVS, CDR2 FQNEAQ. The CDR3 totals 14 residues. Trimming at V came to 4 bases and at J to 7 bases, leaving 7 bases not matched to a gene. This CDR3 reads CASSWSQGMQPQHF. In nucleotides, the CDR3 is TGTGCCAGCAGCTGGTCACAGGGGATGCAGCCCCAGCATTTT.

This clone appeared a single time. The V call is TRBV7-2, the J call TRBJ1-5; possibly TRBD1 for D (5 bases). Germline V gene sequence: CDR1 SGHTA, CDR2 FQGNSA. V was trimmed by 1 base and J by 0 bases, leaving 7 bases between them. The CDR3 is made up of 15 amino acids. CDR3: CASSLDGASNQPQHF. The CDR3 DNA reads as TGTGCCAGCAGCTTAGATGGGGCTAGCAATCAGCCCCAGCATTTT.

CDR3 region: CASSHTGELFF. The CDR3 DNA reads TGTGCCAGCAGTCACACCGGGGAGCTGTTTTTT. The rearrangement joins TRBV6-6 to TRBJ2-2, with D uncertain. The CDR3 loop spans 11 amino acids. Germline V lookup: CDR1 MNHNY, CDR2 SVGAGI (reference sequence). The V end was cut by 5 bases, the J end by 3 bases, with 1 base between.

The chain couples TRBV4-2 to TRBJ1-2, with TRBD1 as a possible D gene (5 bases). The CDR3 runs 17 residues. Germline lookup yields CDR1 LGHNA and CDR2 YNFKEQ. Trimming took 0 bases from V and 0 from J, leaving 14 bases between them. The CDR3 sequence: CASSQDPNLGANYGYTF. CDR3 coding DNA: TGTGCCAGCAGCCAAGATCCGAACCTGGGGGCTAACTATGGCTACACCTTC.

The chain has TRBV29-1 and TRBJ1-1; D uncertain. CDR1 and CDR2 from the germline V gene are SQVTM and ANQGSEA. V shed 5 bases and J shed 1 base, with 11 bases lying between them. The CDR3 is 13 amino acids. The CDR3 coding sequence is TGCAGCGTTATCGACTTAAGGAACACTGAAGCTTTCTTT. The encoded protein is CSVIDLRNTEAFF.

The V call is TRBV6-6, the J call TRBJ2-5; 7 bases line up with TRBD2. The CDR3 contains 12 residues. V lost 7 bases, J lost 9 bases, and 8 bases stayed unmatched. Germline loops: CDR1 MNHNY, CDR2 SVGAGI (reference sequence). The DNA for the CDR3 is TGTGCCAGCACCCGAATAGCGGGCTCCCAGTACTTC. Its translation: CASTRIAGSQYF.

The chain couples TRBV19 to TRBJ1-2; a weak D match, TRBD1 (6 bases). Trimming stripped 7 bases from V and 4 bases from J, with 19 bases between. Germline V gene sequence: CDR1 LNHDA, CDR2 SQIVND (reference sequence). This CDR3 contains 15 residues. The CDR3 protein is CASTTSGGLGYGYTF. The CDR3 nucleotides read TGTGCCAGTACTACTTCCGGGGGGCTCGGCTATGGCTACACCTTC.